This entry is about one T cell receptor (beta chain). Its antigen has not been determined. Base quality data are lacking; no much larger clone is found one base away. This specimen comes from a study of CD8 T cells in Susac syndrome (dated by TCRdb to about 2019). For the wider study: The study used repertoire sequencing to test whether antigen drove CD8+ T cell activation and differentiation in Susac syndrome. CD8+ T cell repertoire clonality was compared between about a dozen healthy donors, approximately 14 Susac syndrome patients and around 15 multiple sclerosis patients. Summary of the overall study and its limitations: The number of individuals in the TCR sequencing and HLA analysis was acknowledged as relatively small.

RNA was extracted using the RNeasy kit, and roughly 0.45 to 1 microgram was reverse transcribed with random hexamers. The immunoSEQ multiplex PCR assay, covering 54 Vbeta and 13 Jbeta segments, was used to amplify TCR beta CDR3 regions. PCR amplification bias was corrected by using a synthetic template baseline for primer optimization and computational correction. The paper's data handling went like this. Reads were assigned to V, D and J genes according to IMGT and analyzed in immunoSEQ Analyzer, with only productive sequences retained. Clonality was calculated as one minus the Shannon entropy normalized by log2 of the number of productive unique sequences. For each patient and control, public and private clones were evaluated among the 100 most prevalent clones. Clones were defined as Susac-specific when absent from the healthy and MS cohorts, from some 1,100 published viral clones and from other ImmuneACCESS disease sequences. Through fastp at Q25 and MiXCR, TCRdb rebuilt clones from the public reads, retaining in-frame beta chains. CDR3 protein duplicates are merged, each entry listing the most common genes and DNA. The V and J calls were determined by TCRdb, not by the authors. Within this sample are almost 450,000 distinct CDR3 sequences, with more than 80% of them counted one time only. Together, the top ten hold 0.12% of the sample.

Peripheral blood CD8+ and CD4+ T cells from healthy donors, Susac syndrome patients and multiple sclerosis patients were profiled using high-throughput TCR beta sequencing. The multiple sclerosis controls were treatment-naive patients whose relapsing-remitting disease, either stable or active, fulfilled the revised McDonald criteria. Bulk CD8+ and CD4+ T cells were purified magnetically by negative isolation, whereas CD8+ TEMRA cells were enriched by FACS. Blood was collected in EDTA tubes and processed within 24 hours, with PBMCs isolated through density gradient centrifugation. PBMCs intended for TCR sequencing were frozen in liquid nitrogen and were later thawed in a 37 degrees C water bath. The sorted or isolated CD4+, CD8+ and CD8+ TEMRA cells had a purity of 90% or higher. The sequencing input was CD8+ T cells from PBMCs. The sequence was collected from a human donor with multiple sclerosis.

The DNA is TGTGCCAGCAGCCAAGGTGGGGAAATGAGGACCGGGGAGCTGTTTTTT. This translates into CASSQGGEMRTGELFF. Recombination linked TRBV25-1 to TRBJ2-2; the D gene identity is not certain. Trimming takes 6 bases from V and 5 bases from J, and the germline ends sit 19 bases apart. Based on the germline V gene, the CDR1 and CDR2 sequences are MGHDK and SYGVNS. There are 16 amino acids in the CDR3, from cysteine to phenylalanine inclusive. Kept here is only the CDR3 DNA, which spans 48 bases and is read in frame from base 1.